This T cell receptor (beta chain) was sequenced for a study of shared clonotypes between healthy human individuals. V dropped 7 bases and J dropped 10 bases, with 17 bases sitting between them. There are 14 residues in the CDR3. Germline CDR1 is MDHEN and CDR2 is SYDVKM. The assay was carried out at the deep level. In the original processing: Junction-only sequences produced by ImmunoSEQ had no quality scores, so filtering differed. The assay was immunoSEQ multiplex PCR, and TCRdb's table has in-frame clones only and misses some. V, J and clone size derive from that table, while D and trimming were established from the DNA sequence. Among millions of clones listed, 90% to 95% were seen once.

Specimen: naive CD4+ T cells sorted from blood. The subset was: CD45RA+ positively selected. This TCR was recovered from a man aged 18 to 29 in good health. The chain employs TRBV28 and TRBJ1-6; D is possibly TRBD1 (5 bases). As DNA, the CDR3 is TGTGCCAGCATGGGAACGGCAGGGATATCACCCCTCCACTTT. It is translated as CASMGTAGISPLHF.